What follows are 19 T cell receptor beta chains derived from one specimen sequenced in a study of Graves' ophthalmopathy and Graves' hyperthyroidism. Amplification of the TCR beta CDR3 regions used RNA transcripts (as template). HTBI primers primed a first-round RT-PCR, and a second-round multiplex PCR followed. Each CDR3 protein gets one entry after TCRdb re-called the multiplex PCR reads with MiXCR. Of about 340,000 distinct CDR3 sequences listed, under 20% were seen once; the top ten hold approximately 13%. The sample was peripheral blood. Receptors originate from an adult man with Graves' ophthalmopathy.

This clonotype was counted ten times or more. The chain uses TRBV10-3 and TRBJ2-7, with TRBD2 matching 8 bases. The CDR3 spans 12 residues. The germline V gene has CDR1 ENHRY and CDR2 SYGVKD. V dropped 9 bases and J dropped 1; count of bases not matched to a gene: 2. CDR3 loop: CAITSGSYEQYF. CDR3 DNA sequence: TGTGCCATAACTAGCGGATCCTACGAGCAGTACTTC.

This clonotype was seen ten or more times. The chain employs TRBV20-1 and TRBJ2-7; 7 bases line up with TRBD2. The J segment lost 1 base and the V segment lost 5 bases, leaving 11 bases of the junction unmatched. The CDR3 sequence is 15 residues long. Germline-derived CDR1 and CDR2 are DFQATT and SNEGSKA (reference sequence). Written as DNA, the CDR3 is TGCAGTGCTGCGATCGCTAGCGGCCCATCCTACGAGCAGTACTTC. It translates to CSAAIASGPSYEQYF.

The table lists this clonotype with many counts. The genes are TRBV5-1 and TRBJ2-6; weak D call: TRBD1 (6 bases). Germline V gene lookup returns CDR1 SGHRS and CDR2 YFSETQ. The V gene lost 3 bases and the J gene lost 0 bases, with 16 bases spanning the gap. The CDR3 extends over 18 amino acids. In DNA, the CDR3 is TGCGCCAGCAGCTCCTCGGGACAACTCAACTCTGGGGCCAACGTCCTGACTTTC. It translates to CASSSSGQLNSGANVLTF.

This clonotype has ten or more counts. The chain carries TRBV20-1 and TRBJ1-2; D uncertain. Trimming left V 1 base short and J 4 bases short, with 19 bases between. Germline values: CDR1 DFQATT, CDR2 SNEGSKA (reference sequence). The CDR3 consists of 16 residues. CDR3 loop: CSARGVGPISSYGYTF. CDR3 nucleotide sequence: TGCAGTGCTAGAGGGGTAGGGCCCATCTCTAGCTATGGCTACACCTTC.

This clonotype was observed a handful of times. A read error may be the cause here, since a much bigger clone is one base away. The chain carries TRBV20-1 and TRBJ1-5; maybe TRBD1 (5 bases). The germline CDR1 and CDR2 sequences are DFQATT and SNEGSKA (reference sequence). Deletions cut 3 bases from V and 5 bases from J, with 11 bases between. The CDR3 spans 13 residues. CDR3 DNA: TGCAGTGCTAGCTTCAGGGCGGATCAGCCCCAGCATTTT. Translation gives CSASFRADQPQHF.

Concerning this clonotype: In this CDR3 the conserved last residue, phenylalanine or tryptophan, is missing, so a read error is likely. The J gene is TRBJ2-7, the V gene TRBV20-1; D is possibly TRBD1 (6 bases). Germline V lookup: CDR1 DFQATT, CDR2 SNEGSKA (reference sequence). V was shortened by 3 bases and J by 2 bases, with 8 bases between the two germline ends. This CDR3 spans 12 amino acids. This chain's CDR3 is CSARGTPYEQYL. CDR3 coding DNA: TGCAGTGCTAGGGGGACACCCTACGAGCAGTACCTC.

This clonotype was observed many times. The chain combines TRBV5-1 with TRBJ2-2, with D uncertain. Trimming took 0 bases from V and 0 from J, leaving 9 bases between them. This CDR3 region has 16 residues. CDR1 is SGHRS and CDR2 is YFSETQ in the germline V gene. The CDR3 nucleotides are TGCGCCAGCAGCTTGGCCGTGGGGTCGAACACCGGGGAGCTGTTTTTT. Its translation: CASSLAVGSNTGELFF. The full variable domain, completed using reference TRBV5-1 and TRBJ2-2, is KAGVTQTPRYLIKTRGQQVTLSCSPISGHRSVSWYQQTPGQGLQFLFEYFSETQRNKGNFPGRFSGRQFSNSRSEMNVSTLELGDSALYLCASSLAVGSNTGELFFGEGSRLTVL.

The V and J genes are TRBV20-1 and TRBJ1-5; possibly TRBD1 for D (5 bases). V shed 6 bases and J shed 2 bases, with 14 bases lying between them. There are 14 residues in the CDR3. Germline CDR1 is DFQATT and CDR2 is SNEGSKA (reference sequence). The CDR3 loop is CSASRGIGNQPQHF. As DNA, the CDR3 is TGCAGTGCGAGCCGGGGGATAGGCAATCAGCCCCAGCATTTT.

This clonotype was seen ten or more times. The chain employs TRBV6-5 and TRBJ2-5; D perhaps matches TRBD2 (6 bases). CDR1 is MNHEY and CDR2 is SVGAGI in the germline V gene. Trimming took 4 bases from V and 5 from J, leaving 14 bases between them. CDR3 length equals 14 residues. CDR3 region: CASSFGGELETQYF. CDR3 nucleotide sequence: TGTGCCAGCAGTTTTGGCGGGGAGTTGGAGACCCAGTACTTC.

This clonotype was counted ten times or more. The chain joins TRBV11-2 to TRBJ2-2; D perhaps matches TRBD1 (5 bases). Germline V gene lookup returns CDR1 SGHAT and CDR2 FQNNGV. V lost 4 bases to trimming and J lost 0 bases, with 15 bases between them. This CDR3 has 17 residues. The CDR3 is CASSSPKARANTGELFF. In DNA, the CDR3 is TGTGCCAGCAGCTCACCGAAGGCCAGGGCGAACACCGGGGAGCTGTTTTTT. The full variable domain, completed using reference TRBV11-2 and TRBJ2-2, is EAGVAQSPRYKIIEKRQSVAFWCNPISGHATLYWYQQILGQGPKLLIQFQNNGVVDDSQLPKDRFSAERLKGVDSTLKIQPAKLEDSAVYLCASSSPKARANTGELFFGEGSRLTVL.

Many counts were recorded for this clonotype. The chain joins TRBV24-1 to TRBJ1-2, with D possibly being TRBD1 (5 bases). Germline V gene data show CDR1 as KGHDR and CDR2 as SFDVKD. V was trimmed by 6 bases and J by 8 bases, leaving 15 bases between them. The CDR3 runs 13 residues. CDR3 sequence reads: CATSRTGGEGYTF. For the CDR3, the DNA is TGTGCCACCAGTCGAACAGGCGGTGAAGGCTACACCTTC.

The genes are TRBV4-1 and TRBJ1-5; D uncertain. The CDR3 is 15 residues long. From germline, CDR1 is MGHRA and CDR2 YSYEKL. Trimming removed 0 bases from V and 3 bases from J, with 9 bases in between. DNA for the CDR3: TGCGCCAGCAGCCAAGACGGCAGAAACAATCAGCCCCAGCATTTT. It specifies CASSQDGRNNQPQHF.

This clonotype was observed many times. The chain couples TRBV11-2 to TRBJ2-2; 9 bases align to TRBD2. The CDR3 runs 14 residues. Germline CDR1 and CDR2: SGHAT and FQNNGV. The ends lost 5 bases at V and 6 bases at J; junction bases unmatched: 4. The CDR3 protein is CASSPGTSPGELFF. CDR3 in DNA: TGTGCCAGCAGCCCCGGGACTAGCCCCGGGGAGCTGTTTTTT. The whole variable domain, filled in from reference TRBV11-2 and TRBJ2-2, reads EAGVAQSPRYKIIEKRQSVAFWCNPISGHATLYWYQQILGQGPKLLIQFQNNGVVDDSQLPKDRFSAERLKGVDSTLKIQPAKLEDSAVYLCASSPGTSPGELFFGEGSRLTVL.

This clonotype was seen ten or more times. The gene calls are TRBV2 and TRBJ2-5; possible D gene TRBD1, 6 bases. V was cut by 0 bases and J by 5 bases, with 19 bases left in between. Germline assignment: CDR1 SNHLY and CDR2 FYNNEI. This CDR3 is 17 amino acids long. This CDR3 is CASSEALRAGDRETQYF. The CDR3 DNA follows: TGTGCCAGCAGTGAAGCGCTTCGCGCAGGGGACCGGGAGACCCAGTACTTC.

This clonotype was found many times. This rearrangement joins TRBV14 to TRBJ1-2; 8 bases match TRBD1. J lost 8 bases, V lost 4 bases, and 9 bases had no gene match. Germline CDR1 SGHDN, CDR2 FVKESK. The CDR3 sequence is 14 residues long. Written as DNA, the CDR3 is TGTGCCAGCAGCCGAACAGGGGGTTGGCGGGGCTACACCTTC. It yields the protein CASSRTGGWRGYTF.

This clonotype was observed at least ten times. The J gene is TRBJ2-7, the V gene TRBV12-3 or TRBV12-4; 7 nucleotides agree with TRBD1. The CDR3 has 14 residues. V was pared by 4 bases and J by 3 bases, with 6 bases of the junction left unmatched. Written as DNA, the CDR3 is TGTGCCAGCAGTTCTCGGACAGGCCACTACGAGCAGTACTTC. Amino acid sequence: CASSSRTGHYEQYF.

This clonotype has at least ten counts. The CDR3 DNA follows: TGTGCCAGCAGTAGTATAGCGGGGTTTCAAGAGACCCAGTACTTC. As protein: CASSSIAGFQETQYF. The chain recombines TRBV3-1 with TRBJ2-5; 8 nucleotides agree with TRBD2. V shed 6 bases and J 2 bases; nucleotides not matched to a gene: 8. This CDR3 is built from 15 residues. The germline gives CDR1 LGHDT, CDR2 YNNKEL (reference sequence).

This clonotype was counted at least ten times. The rearrangement joins TRBV30 to TRBJ1-1; unclear D gene. CDR1 is GTSNPN, CDR2 SVGIG, per germline (reference sequence). CDR3 length: 13 amino acids. With 2 bases removed from V and 0 bases from J, the gap between germline ends came to 7 bases. The CDR3 DNA reads as TGTGCCTGGAGTTCGAACATGAACACTGAAGCTTTCTTT. Translating gives CAWSSNMNTEAFF.

This clonotype has a count of ten or more. The chain has TRBV12-3 or TRBV12-4 and TRBJ1-5; D is unresolved. The CDR3 is 15 amino acids. Trimming pared 5 bases from V and 4 bases from J, leaving 15 bases between. The CDR3 loop is CASSLFGLSNQPQHF. CDR3 nucleotide sequence: TGTGCCAGCAGTCTTTTCGGACTGTCTAATCAGCCCCAGCATTTT.